Below, one T cell receptor (beta chain) is given with its context. Sequenced by immunoSEQ multiplex PCR; TCRdb stores in-frame clones only, minus some. The sample holds some 300 clones, around 84% seen once. These data are taken from a study of circulating tumor DNA in untreated peripheral T-cell lymphoma. The receptor was derived from a human donor with peripheral T-cell lymphoma. Sequenced sample: tumor tissue.

For the CDR3, the DNA is TGTGCCAGTAGTCCGGGACAGTCTTACGAGCAGTACTTC. Translated, it gives CASSPGQSYEQYF. This sequence joins TRBV19 and TRBJ2-7; 7 bases map to TRBD1. Germline values: CDR1 LNHDA, CDR2 SQIVND (reference sequence). The CDR3 loop spans 13 amino acids. The J segment lost 4 bases and the V segment lost 5 bases, leaving 5 bases of the junction unmatched.